This passage covers 2 T cell receptor beta chains from one sample sequenced in a study of blood T cell repertoires in COVID-19. TCRdb's table, derived via immunoSEQ multiplex PCR, lists solely in-frame clones and lacks some. The sample lists around 150,000 clones, roughly 82% seen once, with approximately 7.1% in the top ten. Sequencing input: peripheral blood. These receptors all come from a woman between 45 and 65 years old in a cohort sampled during active or convalescent COVID-19.

The chain joins TRBV6-5 to TRBJ1-2; no firm D call. The CDR3 is 14 amino acids. In germline, CDR1 is MNHEY, CDR2 SVGAGI. Trimming took 0 bases from V and 2 from J, leaving 7 bases between them. The CDR3 is CASSYSNTNYGYTF. In DNA, the CDR3 is TGTGCCAGCAGTTACTCGAACACGAACTATGGCTACACCTTC.

V and J are TRBV10-3 and TRBJ2-5, with 8 positions matching TRBD2. Germline CDR1 ENHRY, CDR2 SYGVKD. J gave up 5 bases and V 9 bases, and 14 bases lay outside the gene matches. This CDR3 spans 15 amino acids. The CDR3, as DNA: TGTGCCATTCAACCGGGGCACGGGGGGGAGGAGACCCAGTACTTC. Translating gives CAIQPGHGGEETQYF.